This T cell receptor (beta chain) was profiled in a study of blood T cell repertoires in COVID-19. In the study overall: Samples of COVID-19 (acute and convalescent) were obtained from the United States, Italy and Spain. Sources were T cells, B-cell-depleted T cells, or PBMCs; the material itself was cDNA or gDNA.

Per the original data handling: Reference gene primer amplification in the assay estimated nucleated cell counts. Repertoires were generated with immunoSEQ multiplex PCR, while TCRdb's copy carries only in-frame clones and drops some. That table supplies the V and J calls and clone size; D and trimming were determined from the DNA. The table records 65,000 to 75,000 clones, 80% to 85% of them present only once. The CDR3 loop spans 17 amino acids. The germline gives CDR1 SGDLS, CDR2 YYNGEE. V was clipped by 4 bases and J by 3 bases; unmatched bases: 13. The sample comprised peripheral blood. The chain employs TRBV9 and TRBJ1-3; 7 bases are a match to TRBD1. This receptor was identified in an elderly man with acute or convalescent COVID-19. CDR3 sequence: CASSSHQTGSFGNTIYF. In DNA, the CDR3 is TGTGCCAGCAGCTCTCACCAGACAGGGAGCTTTGGAAACACCATATATTTT. Full variable domain (remainder filled in from reference TRBV9 and TRBJ1-3): DSGVTQTPKHLITATGQRVTLRCSPRSGDLSVYWYQQSLDQGLQFLIQYYNGEERAKGNILERFSAQQFPDLHSELNLSSLELGDSALYFCASSSHQTGSFGNTIYFGEGSWLTVV.